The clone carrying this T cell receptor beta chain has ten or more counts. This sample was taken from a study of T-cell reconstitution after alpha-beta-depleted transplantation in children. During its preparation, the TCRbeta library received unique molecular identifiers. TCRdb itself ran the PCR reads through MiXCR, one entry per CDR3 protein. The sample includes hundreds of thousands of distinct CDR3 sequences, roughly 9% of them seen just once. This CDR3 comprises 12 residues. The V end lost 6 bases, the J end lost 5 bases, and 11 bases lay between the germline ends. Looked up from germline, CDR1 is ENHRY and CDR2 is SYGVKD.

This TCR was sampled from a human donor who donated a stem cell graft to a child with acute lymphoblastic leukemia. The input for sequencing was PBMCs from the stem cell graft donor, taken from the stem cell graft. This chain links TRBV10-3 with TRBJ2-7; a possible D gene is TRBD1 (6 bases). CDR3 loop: CAIRSYRDEQYF. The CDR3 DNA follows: TGTGCCATCAGGAGCTACAGGGACGAGCAGTACTTC.